This T cell receptor (beta chain) originates from a study of CD8 T cells in ankylosing spondylitis. V dropped 3 bases and J dropped 5 bases, with 19 bases sitting between them. The length of the CDR3 is 16 residues. Germline CDR1 and CDR2: SGHAT and FQNNGV. TCRdb reprocessed the 5' RACE reads with MiXCR, giving one entry per CDR3 protein. The sample lists 300,000 to 400,000 distinct CDR3 sequences; over 12% were seen once. Material: blood, either unsorted or a sorted T cell fraction (not recorded which). The TCR sequence derives from a male donor with ankylosing spondylitis or in good health (not recorded which). The rearrangement joins TRBV11-2 to TRBJ2-5, with no clear D. DNA for the CDR3: TGTGCCAGCAGCTTCCTATTGGCTTCCTCTCCGGAGACCCAGTACTTC. It codes for CASSFLLASSPETQYF.